This T cell receptor (beta chain) was retrieved from a study of cytomegalovirus exposure and HLA in healthy donors. Study information: Earlier results showed 90 million to 130 million unique TCR beta sequences derived from approximately 170 million T cells.

Note on this clone: Its target is not known.

Looked up from germline, CDR1 is SGHAT and CDR2 is FQDESV (reference sequence). Trimming took 5 bases from V and 1 from J; bases not matched to a gene: 0. The CDR3 runs to 13 residues. Primers for the PCR totalled 60 Vbeta and 13 Jbeta. TCRdb's copy holds only in-frame clones and misses some; the assay was immunoSEQ multiplex PCR. The data show more than 150,000 clones, more than 85% seen once. Whole-study results and caveats: A highly shared variant cluster was judged a likely technical artifact.

This sequence was found in a girl under three years old in good health and CMV-seronegative. Sequencing input: PBMCs. V gene TRBV11-1 combines with J gene TRBJ1-1; 8 positions match TRBD1. Here the CDR3 reads CASSGQGNTEAFF. CDR3 sequence (DNA): TGTGCCAGCAGCGGACAGGGGAACACTGAAGCTTTCTTT. Filled out from reference TRBV11-1 and TRBJ1-1, the complete variable domain reads EAEVAQSPRYKITEKSQAVAFWCDPISGHATLYWYRQILGQGPELLVQFQDESVVDDSQLPKDRFSAERLKGVDSTLKIQPAELGDSAMYLCASSGQGNTEAFFGQGTRLTVV.